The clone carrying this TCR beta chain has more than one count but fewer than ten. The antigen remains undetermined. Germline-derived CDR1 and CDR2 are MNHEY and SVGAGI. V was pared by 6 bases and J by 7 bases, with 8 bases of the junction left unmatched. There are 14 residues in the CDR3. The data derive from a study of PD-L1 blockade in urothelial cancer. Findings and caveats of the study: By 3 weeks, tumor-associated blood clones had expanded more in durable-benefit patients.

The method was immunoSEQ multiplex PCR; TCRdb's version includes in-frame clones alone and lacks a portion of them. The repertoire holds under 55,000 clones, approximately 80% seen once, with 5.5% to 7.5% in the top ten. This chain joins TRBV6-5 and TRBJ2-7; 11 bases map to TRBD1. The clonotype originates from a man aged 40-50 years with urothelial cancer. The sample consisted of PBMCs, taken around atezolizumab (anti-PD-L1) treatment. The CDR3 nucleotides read TGTGCCAGCAGATTCGGGACAGGGGGGGGAGAGCAGTACTTC. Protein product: CASRFGTGGGEQYF.